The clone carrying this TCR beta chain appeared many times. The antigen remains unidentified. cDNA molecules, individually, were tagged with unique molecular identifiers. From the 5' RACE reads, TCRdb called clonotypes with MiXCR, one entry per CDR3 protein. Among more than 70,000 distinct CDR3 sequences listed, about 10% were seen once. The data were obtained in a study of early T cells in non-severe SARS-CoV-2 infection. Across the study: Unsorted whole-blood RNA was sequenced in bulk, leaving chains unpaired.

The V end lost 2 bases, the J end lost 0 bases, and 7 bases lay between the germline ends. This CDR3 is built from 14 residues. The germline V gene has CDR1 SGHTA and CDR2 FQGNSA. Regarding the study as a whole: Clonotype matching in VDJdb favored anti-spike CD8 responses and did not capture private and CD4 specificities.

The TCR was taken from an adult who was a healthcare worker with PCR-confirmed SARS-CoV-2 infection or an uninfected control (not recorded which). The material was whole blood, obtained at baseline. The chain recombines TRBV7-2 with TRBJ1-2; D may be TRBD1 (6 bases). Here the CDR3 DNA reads TGTGCCAGCAGCTTACAGGGGACTAACTATGGCTACACCTTC. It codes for CASSLQGTNYGYTF.